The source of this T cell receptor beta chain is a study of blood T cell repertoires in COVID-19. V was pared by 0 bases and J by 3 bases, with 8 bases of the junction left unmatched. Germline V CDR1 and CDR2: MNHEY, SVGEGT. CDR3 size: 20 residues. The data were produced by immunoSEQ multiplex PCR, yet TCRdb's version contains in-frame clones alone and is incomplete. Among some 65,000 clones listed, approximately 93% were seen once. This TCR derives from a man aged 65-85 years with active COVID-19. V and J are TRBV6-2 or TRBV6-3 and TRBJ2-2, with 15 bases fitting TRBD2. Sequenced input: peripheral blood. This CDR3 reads CASSYSLGTSGGQDTGELFF. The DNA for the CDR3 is TGTGCCAGCAGTTACTCCCTCGGGACTAGCGGGGGGCAGGACACCGGGGAGCTGTTTTTT.